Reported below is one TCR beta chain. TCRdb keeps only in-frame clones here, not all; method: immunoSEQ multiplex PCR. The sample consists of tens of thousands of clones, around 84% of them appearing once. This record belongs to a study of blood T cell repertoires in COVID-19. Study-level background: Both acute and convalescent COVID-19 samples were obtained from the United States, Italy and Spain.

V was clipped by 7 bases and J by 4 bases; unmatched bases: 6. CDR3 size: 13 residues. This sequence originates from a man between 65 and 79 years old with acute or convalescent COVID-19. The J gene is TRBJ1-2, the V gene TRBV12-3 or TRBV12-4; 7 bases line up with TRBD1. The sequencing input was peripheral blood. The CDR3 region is CASTMTGSYGYTF. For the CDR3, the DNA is TGTGCCAGCACCATGACAGGGTCCTATGGCTACACCTTC.